One and the same sample provided the 10 T cell receptor beta chains below, sequenced in a study of OX40 agonist ivuxolimab in advanced cancers. The assay was immunoSEQ multiplex PCR, and TCRdb's table has in-frame clones only and misses some. In the table there are roughly 58,000 clones, 87% of which are singletons. This sample comprised CD4+ or CD8+ T cells sorted from blood, obtained in a trial of the OX40 agonist ivuxolimab. These TCRs come from an adult with an advanced solid tumor such as melanoma, head and neck, liver or kidney cancer.

The V call is TRBV28, the J call TRBJ1-2; D gene unclear. The germline V and J ends were trimmed by 3 bases and 0 bases, with 8 bases remaining between them. CDR1 and CDR2 (germline): MDHEN, SYDVKM. The CDR3 is 14 amino acids. The chain's CDR3 is CASSLAVPNYGYTF. For the CDR3, the DNA is TGTGCCAGCAGTTTGGCAGTTCCTAACTATGGCTACACCTTC.

On this clone: Its ends do not fully match the called genes, so a read error is possible. This chain connects TRBV5-1 to TRBJ1-1; the D is unclear. The CDR3 is 17 amino acids. Germline values: CDR1 SGHRS, CDR2 YFSETQ. The CDR3 region is CASGLRAGMVGVPEAFF. CDR3 DNA: TGCGCCAGCGGCTTGAGAGCAGGCATGGTTGGGGTTCCTGAAGCTTTCTTT.

The chain combines TRBV9 with TRBJ2-5; 9 bases are shared with TRBD2. This CDR3 is built from 16 residues. V trimming: 0 bases; J trimming: 4 bases; junction bases outside the gene matches: 7. CDR1 SGDLS and CDR2 YYNGEE come from the germline V gene. CDR3 in DNA: TGTGCCAGCAGCGTAGTTAGCGGGGGATTCGGAGAGACCCAGTACTTC. Its protein is CASSVVSGGFGETQYF. Full variable domain (remainder filled in from reference TRBV9 and TRBJ2-5): DSGVTQTPKHLITATGQRVTLRCSPRSGDLSVYWYQQSLDQGLQFLIQYYNGEERAKGNILERFSAQQFPDLHSELNLSSLELGDSALYFCASSVVSGGFGETQYFGPGTRLLVL.

The chain couples TRBV29-1 to TRBJ2-3; the D gene is possibly TRBD2 (6 bases). Germline V lookup: CDR1 SQVTM, CDR2 ANQGSEA. Trimming left V 6 bases short and J 2 bases short, with 15 bases between. The CDR3 runs 14 residues. The CDR3 nucleotides read TGCAGCGTCCAGCGGCGGGGTTCCACAGATACGCAGTATTTT. As protein: CSVQRRGSTDTQYF.

The chain couples TRBV5-8 to TRBJ1-2; the D is unclear. In germline, CDR1 is SGHTS, CDR2 YDEGEE. With 4 bases removed from V and 2 bases from J, the gap between germline ends came to 15 bases. This CDR3 comprises 15 residues. The CDR3 spells CASSLGKNRNYGYTF. CDR3 coding DNA: TGTGCCAGCAGCCTAGGCAAGAATCGAAACTATGGCTACACCTTC. The full variable domain, rest sourced from reference TRBV5-8 and TRBJ1-2, is EAGVTQSPTHLIKTRGQQATLRCSPISGHTSVYWYQQALGLGLQFLLWYDEGEERNRGNFPPRFSGRQFPNYSSELNVNALELEDSALYLCASSLGKNRNYGYTFGSGTRLTVV.

This clone was found a few times. The CDR3 sequence: CASRVLSSTDTQYF. CDR3 nucleotide sequence: TGCGCCAGCCGAGTCCTTTCTAGCACAGATACGCAGTATTTT. This chain uses TRBV5-1 with TRBJ2-3, with D unresolved. Trimming removed 7 bases at V and 0 bases at J, with 12 bases between. The CDR3 is 14 residues long. From germline, CDR1 is SGHRS and CDR2 YFSETQ.

The chain has TRBV27 and TRBJ2-1; TRBD2 matches 7 bases. The CDR3 is made up of 11 amino acids. V was pared by 10 bases and J by 15 bases, with 12 bases of the junction left unmatched. Germline-derived CDR1 and CDR2 are MNHEY and SMNVEV (reference sequence). The CDR3 DNA reads as TGTGCCACCCTATGGGGGAGGGATAGGTTCTTC. Its protein product is CATLWGRDRFF.

The chain joins TRBV19 to TRBJ2-1; no clear D gene. CDR1 and CDR2 from the germline V gene are LNHDA and SQIVND (reference sequence). The CDR3 contains 14 residues. Trimming stripped 0 bases from V and 6 bases from J, with 9 bases between. CDR3 DNA: TGTGCCAGTAGTATAGAGGAAGGCCCCAATGAGCAGTTCTTC. Its translation is CASSIEEGPNEQFF.

This clone was counted only a few times. The chain is built from TRBV30 and TRBJ1-5; 10 nucleotides match TRBD1. Per germline, CDR1 GTSNPN and CDR2 SVGIG (reference sequence). The CDR3 has 15 amino acids. The J segment lost 6 bases and the V segment lost 3 bases, leaving 8 bases of the junction unmatched. CDR3 protein: CAWSTGQGSSQPQHF. The CDR3 DNA sequence: TGTGCCTGGAGCACGGGACAGGGGTCCTCTCAGCCCCAGCATTTT.

V and J are TRBV11-2 and TRBJ1-1; D possibly corresponds to TRBD1 (6 bases). This CDR3 has 14 amino acids. Germline-derived CDR1 and CDR2 are SGHAT and FQNNGV. The V end was cut by 5 bases, the J end by 4 bases, with 14 bases between. This CDR3 reads CASSRDRSGTEAFF. For the CDR3, the DNA is TGTGCCAGCAGCCGAGACAGGTCCGGCACTGAAGCTTTCTTT.